This passage covers 5 T cell receptor beta chains from one sample sequenced in a study of blood T cells in healthy people across ages. Sample-barcoded 5' priming and a J-beta primer mix drove a second PCR of roughly 6 to 12 cycles. One entry per CDR3 protein results from TCRdb running MiXCR on the 5' RACE reads. The table has fewer than 1.5 million distinct CDR3 sequences, roughly 45% seen once. Sequences were obtained from blood. Receptor source: a young woman in good health.

This rearrangement joins TRBV5-1 to TRBJ2-1, with 7 bases lining up with TRBD2. Per germline, CDR1 SGHRS and CDR2 YFSETQ. With V trimmed by 0 bases and J by 7 bases, 13 bases remained unmatched. The CDR3 spans 17 residues. The CDR3 protein is CASSLGRGSGHENEQFF. CDR3 DNA: TGCGCCAGCAGCTTGGGGCGGGGGAGCGGCCATGAGAATGAGCAGTTCTTC.

This rearrangement joins TRBV4-2 to TRBJ1-2; no clear D. The germline gives CDR1 LGHNA, CDR2 YNFKEQ. The CDR3 spans 14 residues. The V end lost 0 bases, the J end lost 5 bases, and 10 bases lay between the germline ends. The CDR3 region has the DNA TGTGCCAGCAGCCAAGATATAGACCGTTATGGCTACACCTTC. Its translation: CASSQDIDRYGYTF.

The chain recombines TRBV6-5 with TRBJ2-1; tentatively, D is TRBD2 (6 bases). From germline, CDR1 is MNHEY and CDR2 SVGAGI. The CDR3 is made up of 14 amino acids. Trimming pared 5 bases from V and 6 bases from J, leaving 14 bases between. The CDR3 is CASSRTGTLNEQFF. The CDR3 bases are TGTGCCAGCAGTCGGACCGGGACTCTCAATGAGCAGTTCTTC.

The genes are TRBV20-1 and TRBJ1-6; D gene ambiguous. V lost 0 bases and J 12 bases, leaving 9 bases between the germline ends. The CDR3 is made up of 12 amino acids. Germline CDR1 DFQATT, CDR2 SNEGSKA (reference sequence). In nucleotides, the CDR3 is TGCAGTGCTAGAGACGTCAACGAACCCCTCCACTTT. Its translation is CSARDVNEPLHF.

The chain recombines TRBV27 with TRBJ2-3; maybe TRBD2 (7 bases). Trimming left V 4 bases short and J 5 bases short, with 28 bases between. The CDR3 totals 19 residues. Germline V gene lookup returns CDR1 MNHEY and CDR2 SMNVEV (reference sequence). The CDR3 DNA is TGTGCCAGCAGTTGGAGACTGACGGACGGGGGGCGCCGGGTAGATACGCAGTATTTT. Translated: CASSWRLTDGGRRVDTQYF.